The clone carrying this T cell receptor (beta chain) came up a few times. It was with 60 Vbeta and 13 Jbeta primers that the PCR ran. Using immunoSEQ multiplex PCR, the repertoire was profiled, and TCRdb retains in-frame clones only, with some absent. This sample has 150,000 to 200,000 clones, with 75% to 85% found just once. From germline, CDR1 is SGHVS and CDR2 FNYEAQ. The V gene end was trimmed by 5 bases and the J gene end by 2 bases; junction bases not matched to a gene: 12. The CDR3 consists of 16 residues. The sample comes from a study of cytomegalovirus exposure and HLA in healthy donors. The TCR comes from a man between 18 and 35 years old in good health and CMV-seronegative. The sequencing input was PBMCs. V and J are TRBV7-6 and TRBJ2-7; TRBD1 matches at 7 bases. The CDR3 sequence is CASSTRQGRVAYEQYF. DNA of the CDR3: TGTGCCAGCAGCACGAGACAGGGTCGCGTTGCCTACGAGCAGTACTTC.